Included here is one T cell receptor (beta chain) sequence, with context. Via MiXCR, TCRdb re-called the 5' RACE reads, giving one row per CDR3 protein. The sample holds 25,000 to 35,000 distinct CDR3 sequences, around 6% seen once. The sample originates from a study of early T cells in non-severe SARS-CoV-2 infection. Study in general: Sequenced material consisted of bulk RNA (from unsorted whole blood), and chains were unpaired.

CDR1 and CDR2 (germline): LNHNV, YYDKDF (reference sequence). The trim removed 3 bases at V and 6 bases at J, leaving 9 bases unmatched. The CDR3 is made up of 16 amino acids. The specimen comprised whole blood, sampled at baseline. V gene TRBV15 combines with J gene TRBJ1-4, with 8 bases fitting TRBD1. This receptor was taken from an adult who was a healthcare worker with PCR-confirmed SARS-CoV-2 infection or an uninfected control (not recorded which). This CDR3 reads CATSSDSGGLDEKLFF. The CDR3 nucleotides are TGTGCCACCAGCAGCGATTCAGGGGGCTTAGATGAAAAACTGTTTTTT.